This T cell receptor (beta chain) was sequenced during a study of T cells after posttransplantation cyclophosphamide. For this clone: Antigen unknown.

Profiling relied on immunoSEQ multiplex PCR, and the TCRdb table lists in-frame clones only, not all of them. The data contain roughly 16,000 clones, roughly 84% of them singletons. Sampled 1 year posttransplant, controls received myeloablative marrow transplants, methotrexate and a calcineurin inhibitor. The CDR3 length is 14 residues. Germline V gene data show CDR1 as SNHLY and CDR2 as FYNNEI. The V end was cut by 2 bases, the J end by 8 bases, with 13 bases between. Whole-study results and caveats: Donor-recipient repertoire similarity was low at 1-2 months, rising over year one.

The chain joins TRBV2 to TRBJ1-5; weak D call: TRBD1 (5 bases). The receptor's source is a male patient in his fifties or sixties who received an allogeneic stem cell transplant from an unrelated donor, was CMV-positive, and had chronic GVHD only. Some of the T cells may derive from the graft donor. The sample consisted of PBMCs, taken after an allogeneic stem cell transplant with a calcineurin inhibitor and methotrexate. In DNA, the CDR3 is TGTGCCAGCAGTGAAATGACTCCCAGGGAGCCCCAGCATTTT. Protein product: CASSEMTPREPQHF.